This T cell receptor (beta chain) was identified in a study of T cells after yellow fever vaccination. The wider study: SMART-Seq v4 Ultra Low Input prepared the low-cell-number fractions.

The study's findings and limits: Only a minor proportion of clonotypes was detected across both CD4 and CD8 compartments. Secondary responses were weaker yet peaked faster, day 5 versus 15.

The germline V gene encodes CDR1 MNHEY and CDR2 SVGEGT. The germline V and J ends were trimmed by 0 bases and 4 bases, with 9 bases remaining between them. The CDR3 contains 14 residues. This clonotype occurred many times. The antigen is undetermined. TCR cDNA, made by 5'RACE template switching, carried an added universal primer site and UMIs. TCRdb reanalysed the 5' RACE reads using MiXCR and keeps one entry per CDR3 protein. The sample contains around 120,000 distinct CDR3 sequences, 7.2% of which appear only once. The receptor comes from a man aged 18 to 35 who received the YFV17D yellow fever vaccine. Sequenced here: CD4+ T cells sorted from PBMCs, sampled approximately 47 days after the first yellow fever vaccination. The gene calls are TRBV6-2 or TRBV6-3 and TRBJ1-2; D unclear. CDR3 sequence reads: CASSYSTTPYGYTF. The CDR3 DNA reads TGTGCCAGCAGTTACTCGACGACGCCCTATGGCTACACCTTC.